This entry concerns a single T cell receptor beta chain. Its antigen is undetermined. Both 60 Vbeta primers and 13 Jbeta primers went into the PCR. Assay: immunoSEQ multiplex PCR; the TCRdb copy retains only in-frame clones and omits some. Among 140,000 to 150,000 clones, 70% to 85% were seen once, and the ten largest hold 1.8%. The entry originates in a study of cytomegalovirus exposure and HLA in healthy donors. Study-wide context: Earlier results showed approximately 120 million unique TCR beta sequences derived from roughly 200 million T cells.

Study results and caveats: There were approximately 150 TCR beta chains listed as cytomegalovirus-associated. Some V segments (TRBV6-2 and TRBV6-3 among them) were excluded as indistinguishable. By HLA locus, TCR association rates varied in a later analysis, with DRB1 showing the most and HLA-C the fewest.

V shed 3 bases and J 1 base; nucleotides not matched to a gene: 7. Per germline, CDR1 LNHDA and CDR2 SQIVND (reference sequence). The length of the CDR3 is 17 residues. Sample: PBMCs. The chain employs TRBV19 and TRBJ1-5, with 9 positions matching TRBD1. The TCR comes from a man aged 40-50 years in good health and CMV-seronegative. The DNA of the CDR3 is TGTGCCAGTAGTATCTCGACAGGGGGGCTGAGCAATCAGCCCCAGCATTTT. Translating it yields CASSISTGGLSNQPQHF.